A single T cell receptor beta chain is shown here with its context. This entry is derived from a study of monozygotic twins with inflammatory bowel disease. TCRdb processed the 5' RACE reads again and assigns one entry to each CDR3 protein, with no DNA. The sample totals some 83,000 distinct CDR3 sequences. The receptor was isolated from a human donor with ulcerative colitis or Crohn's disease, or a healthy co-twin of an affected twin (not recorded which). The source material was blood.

The CDR3 is CASSLLSGGGNIQYF. The rearrangement uses TRBV5-1 and TRBJ2-4; there is no DNA to check the TCRdb D call of TRBD1. CDR1 and CDR2 (germline): SGHRS, YFSETQ. This CDR3 is built from 15 residues.